What follows are 20 T cell receptor beta chains derived from one specimen sequenced in a study of blood T cells in healthy people across ages. Combining a sample-barcoded 5' primer with a J-beta primer mix, a second PCR ran for roughly 6 to 11 cycles. TCRdb reanalysed the 5' RACE reads using MiXCR and keeps one entry per CDR3 protein. The table records 1.5 million to 2 million distinct CDR3 sequences, 28% of them present only once. Specimen: blood. These receptors were obtained from a woman in her 30s in good health.

This clonotype was detected a few times. V usage is TRBV13 and J usage is TRBJ1-2; D may be TRBD1 (6 bases). The V gene lost 5 bases and the J gene lost 1 base, with 14 bases spanning the gap. The CDR3 has 15 residues. Germline CDR1 and CDR2: PRHDT and FYEKMQ (reference sequence). Here the CDR3 DNA reads TGTGCCAGCAGCCGAGACAGGAGAAATAACTATGGCTACACCTTC. Its translation is CASSRDRRNNYGYTF.

This clonotype has just a few counts. The rearrangement links TRBV3-1 to TRBJ2-7; TRBD1 might be the D (6 bases). The germline V gene encodes CDR1 LGHDT and CDR2 YNNKEL (reference sequence). This CDR3 has 14 amino acids. Trimming cost V 4 bases and J 2 bases, with 12 bases left between them. Here the CDR3 DNA reads TGTGCCAGCAGCCCCTCACAGGGACCCTACGAGCAGTACTTC. It codes for CASSPSQGPYEQYF.

This sequence joins TRBV20-1 and TRBJ2-4; TRBD1 or TRBD2 may be the D gene (5 bases each). With the DNA end fitting TRBJ2-7 better, the J assignment may be wrong. CDR3 length equals 14 residues. The germline CDR1 and CDR2 sequences are DFQATT and SNEGSKA (reference sequence). This chain's CDR3 is CSAPQDGDDYEQYF. The CDR3 DNA follows: TGCAGTGCTCCCCAGGACGGGGACGACTACGAGCAGTACTTC.

This clonotype was observed a single time. This chain uses TRBV7-6 with TRBJ2-3, with 11 positions matching TRBD2. The germline V gene encodes CDR1 SGHVS and CDR2 FNYEAQ. J lost 4 bases, V lost 2 bases, and 8 bases had no gene match. The CDR3 has 17 residues. CDR3: CASSLRVSGGAADTQYF. The CDR3 DNA reads as TGTGCCAGCAGCTTACGCGTTAGCGGGGGGGCCGCAGATACGCAGTATTTT.

This clonotype was picked up one time. With a much larger clone just one base away, this may be a read error. The chain employs TRBV6-5 and TRBJ1-2; a possible D gene is TRBD1 (6 bases). Trimming cost V 8 bases and J 6 bases, with 16 bases left between them. The length of the CDR3 is 13 residues. CDR1 and CDR2 (germline): MNHEY, SVGAGI. The CDR3 region is CASGAGAGNGYTF. DNA for the CDR3: TGTGCCAGCGGGGCAGGGGCAGGGAATGGCTACACCTTC.

This clonotype was counted once. The CDR3 DNA reads as TGCGCCAGCAGGACTTCGAGGACTGGCTATGAGCAGTTCTTC. It codes for CASRTSRTGYEQFF. The V call is TRBV5-1, the J call TRBJ2-1, with D perhaps matching TRBD2 (5 bases). The V gene's germline CDR1 is SGHRS and CDR2 YFSETQ. V was pared by 5 bases and J by 8 bases, with 17 bases between. This CDR3 is built from 14 residues.

This clonotype was counted a few times. V and J are TRBV10-3 and TRBJ2-7, with D perhaps matching TRBD1 or TRBD2 (7 bases each). This CDR3 has 15 amino acids. Germline assignment: CDR1 ENHRY and CDR2 SYGVKD. With 4 bases removed from V and 4 bases from J, the gap between germline ends came to 17 bases. The CDR3 sequence: CAISGQGGQLYEQYF. In DNA form, the CDR3 reads TGTGCCATCAGTGGTCAGGGGGGGCAGCTTTACGAGCAGTACTTC.

This chain connects TRBV7-9 to TRBJ2-3, with 12 nucleotides matching TRBD2. From germline, CDR1 is SEHNR and CDR2 FQNEAQ (reference sequence). Trimming at V came to 6 bases and at J to 4 bases, leaving 8 bases not matched to a gene. The CDR3 is made up of 16 amino acids. The chain's CDR3 is CASSSTSGSGADTQYF. The CDR3 DNA follows: TGTGCCAGCAGTTCGACTAGCGGGAGTGGTGCAGATACGCAGTATTTT.

The rearrangement joins TRBV10-3 to TRBJ1-1; D perhaps matches TRBD1 (5 bases). Germline CDR1 ENHRY, CDR2 SYGVKD. The CDR3 covers 14 residues. With 0 bases removed from V and 3 bases from J, the gap between germline ends came to 8 bases. The CDR3 sequence: CAISESGTYTEAFF. CDR3 nucleotide sequence: TGTGCCATCAGTGAGTCCGGGACCTACACTGAAGCTTTCTTT.

A remark on this clonotype: A much bigger clone sits one base away, suggesting this may be a read error. The chain is built from TRBV12-3 or TRBV12-4 and TRBJ2-7, with D uncertain. The J call may be faulty, since TRBJ2-1 better matches the DNA end. This CDR3 contains 14 residues. CDR3 region: CASSDGWSSYEQFF. The CDR3 nucleotides are TGTGCCAGCAGTGATGGGTGGAGCTCCTACGAGCAGTTCTTC.

The chain recombines TRBV9 with TRBJ1-4; no firm D call. V was pared by 4 bases and J by 8 bases, with 12 bases between. CDR1 is SGDLS and CDR2 is YYNGEE in the germline V gene. CDR3 size: 13 residues. The CDR3 sequence: CASSRGGKEKLFF. Written as DNA, the CDR3 is TGTGCCAGCAGCCGGGGAGGGAAGGAAAAACTGTTTTTT.

There are a few counts of this clonotype. This chain connects TRBV4-2 to TRBJ1-5, with 7 bases lining up with TRBD1. CDR3 length: 15 amino acids. With 1 base clipped from V and 5 bases from J, the junction kept 5 bases outside the gene matches. CDR1 and CDR2 from the germline V gene are LGHNA and YNFKEQ. The CDR3 DNA reads TGTGCCAGCAGCCAAGGGGGACAGACATATCAGCCCCAGCATTTT. Its translation is CASSQGGQTYQPQHF.

This clonotype was picked up many times. This sequence joins TRBV29-1 and TRBJ1-2; a weak D match, TRBD1 (5 bases). The CDR3 is 13 residues long. V lost 7 bases, J lost 1 base, and 13 bases lay in between. In germline, CDR1 is SQVTM, CDR2 ANQGSEA. The DNA of the CDR3 is TGCAGCGGGCAGGGCGCGGATAACTATGGCTACACCTTC. Protein product: CSGQGADNYGYTF.

The CDR3 DNA is TGTGCCAGCAGCGCCCCTGGAGGCGGGAGAGAGACCCAGTACTTC. It encodes CASSAPGGGRETQYF. The chain links TRBV9 to TRBJ2-5, with 7 bases aligning to TRBD2. The CDR3 sequence is 15 residues long. From germline, CDR1 is SGDLS and CDR2 YYNGEE. The V gene end was trimmed by 3 bases and the J gene end by 4 bases; junction bases not matched to a gene: 9.

This clonotype was detected only a few times. This chain connects TRBV28 to TRBJ2-7; D gene uncertain. The CDR3 loop spans 14 amino acids. V lost 5 bases, J lost 2 bases, and 13 bases lay in between. Germline CDR1 MDHEN, CDR2 SYDVKM. The DNA of the CDR3 is TGTGCCAGCAGTGAAGCTTCTTTTGCCTACGAGCAGTACTTC. This encodes CASSEASFAYEQYF.

This clonotype was seen a few times. DNA for the CDR3: TGTGCCAGCAGCGTAAGGGGACATGGGGCAGATGGCTACACCTTC. It specifies CASSVRGHGADGYTF. This sequence joins TRBV9 and TRBJ1-2; a possible D gene is TRBD1 (6 bases). This CDR3 has 15 residues. V was trimmed by 1 base and J by 6 bases, leaving 16 bases between them. Germline CDR1 SGDLS, CDR2 YYNGEE.

A few counts support this clonotype. The chain employs TRBV7-2 and TRBJ2-1; a possible D gene is TRBD1 (6 bases). The CDR3 is 16 residues long. CDR1 and CDR2 from the germline V gene are SGHTA and FQGNSA. Trimming removed 5 bases at V and 8 bases at J, with 22 bases between. DNA for the CDR3: TGTGCCAGCAGCCCCAGCCGGGACACAACGAGGTATGAGCAGTTCTTC. This sequence encodes CASSPSRDTTRYEQFF.

V and J are TRBV7-9 and TRBJ1-2, with no clear D. CDR3 length: 13 amino acids. V lost 2 bases to trimming and J lost 6 bases, with 10 bases between them. The germline CDR1 and CDR2 sequences are SEHNR and FQNEAQ (reference sequence). The CDR3 nucleotides are TGTGCCAGCAGCTTATTCCCTTTGGATGGCTACACCTTC. Residues: CASSLFPLDGYTF.

The chain is built from TRBV4-2 and TRBJ1-3; D is possibly TRBD1 (6 bases). Germline loops: CDR1 LGHNA, CDR2 YNFKEQ. Trimming removed 1 base from V and 0 bases from J, with 10 bases in between. The CDR3 extends over 16 amino acids. The CDR3 region has the DNA TGTGCCAGCAGCCAAGCCCAGGACAGCTCTGGAAACACCATATATTTT. Its translation: CASSQAQDSSGNTIYF.

This clonotype was observed a single time. The J gene is TRBJ1-2, the V gene TRBV28; D is possibly TRBD1 (5 bases). Germline loops: CDR1 MDHEN, CDR2 SYDVKM. The CDR3 sequence is 16 residues long. The germline V and J ends were trimmed by 1 base and 6 bases, with 18 bases remaining between them. CDR3 sequence (DNA): TGTGCCAGCAGTTTATTCTCGGACACCCGCGCTAATGGCTACACCTTC. It is translated as CASSLFSDTRANGYTF.